This TCR beta chain was sequenced in a study of PD-1 blockade in classical Hodgkin lymphoma (dated by TCRdb to about 2020). Background on the whole study: Nivolumab dosing was 3 mg/kg intravenously every 2 weeks, continuing until either disease progression or unacceptable toxicity. To define a peripheral blood immune signature of response to PD-1 blockade in classical Hodgkin lymphoma, the study combined TCR beta sequencing with CyTOF. On the study overall, not on this receptor specifically: Trial patients achieving complete response had baseline diversity similar to newly diagnosed patients, whereas partial responders and progressors had significantly lower diversity. The study was restricted to a single clinical trial cohort, and the causes of repertoire differences, possibly disease activity or prior therapy, were left undefined. A significant rise by C4D1 was seen in CD4+ but not CD8+ TCR diversity (p=0.0027 vs p=0.16), with the rise being most apparent in complete responders (p=0.02). Patients starting nivolumab less than 1 year after ASCT had lower diversity and were excluded from later analyses to avoid confounding by immune reconstitution. Newly diagnosed patients were reported to have lower baseline TCR diversity than healthy donors, and relapsed/refractory patients were reported to have lower baseline TCR diversity still.

For this clone: It lacks a known antigen. Base qualities are missing; no much larger clone stands one base away.

CDR3 length: 14 amino acids, cysteine to phenylalanine. The kept DNA is CDR3 alone, 42 bases in frame from the first base. Reading the germline V gene (reference sequence) gives CDR1 MNHEY and CDR2 SMNVEV. Trimming takes 2 bases from V and 4 bases from J, and the germline ends sit 9 bases apart. The Qiagen DNeasy kit was used to extract genomic DNA both from unsorted PBMCs and from the negatively selected CD4+ and CD8+ fractions. TCR beta CDR3 regions were amplified by immunoSEQ multiplex PCR using primers annealing to V and J segments. A synthetic immune receptor repertoire was used to minimize amplification bias, and any remaining bias was removed computationally after sequencing. Per the authors' processing: Repertoire diversity was quantified as the Shannon entropy index using custom Python scripts. Unsorted, CD4+ and CD8+ repertoires were analyzed separately, except for combined analyses in which CD4+ and CD8+ sequences were merged in silico. A clone counted as expanded when the clone's frequency after treatment rose at least 2-fold relative to C1D1, and clones undetected at baseline were given a pseudocount of 0.5. Clones with 0 or 1 copy at C1D1 were defined as singleton clones, while clones with 2 or more copies were defined as non-singleton clones. Clones expanded in unsorted samples were labelled as CD4+, CD8+ or unknown by matching protein sequences in sorted samples from the same patient. Wilcoxon tests on paired samples were used to test changes in diversity from C1D1 to C4D1. TCRdb provides this immuneACCESS table in a form limited to in-frame rearrangements. Some clones are lacking; in checked studies, under half of them reflect an unresolved V gene, and why the rest are absent is not known. D and trimming come from the DNA, and the V and J calls and clone size come from that table. The table for this sample lists approximately 28,000 clones; approximately 80% of them were counted only once. About 0.6% of the sample goes to the ten largest clones.

The meaning of the sample's time point label: cycle 4 day 1 (C4D1), after six to seven weeks of nivolumab. Every trial patient had relapsed after autologous stem cell transplantation, and cohorts A, B and C differed in prior brentuximab vedotin exposure. CD4+ T cells were purified from thawed PBMCs by magnetic negative selection with a Miltenyi CD4+ T cell isolation kit. The trial cohort included 55 to 65 patients with relapsed/refractory classical Hodgkin lymphoma, and each patient had a best overall response of complete response, partial response or progressive disease. In the multi-cohort phase II CheckMate 205 trial, trial patients received single-agent nivolumab. Best overall response was determined by an independent review committee according to the 2007 International Working Group response criteria. Trial PBMCs were obtained immediately prior to nivolumab initiation (C1D1) and on therapy at cycle 2 day 1 and cycle 4 day 1. Peripheral blood was collected in 8 mL Vacutainer Cell Preparation Tubes, from which PBMCs were isolated by centrifugation and then cryopreserved. Purified CD4+ and CD8+ fractions were generated only in cases for which an additional PBMC sample was available. Magnetically labelled cells were removed on LS columns in a quadroMACS separator, and the flow-through was retained as the purified fraction.

This receptor chain uses TRBV27 and TRBJ1-5, with TRBD1 perhaps the D gene, on 5 matching bases. Sequencing used CD4+ T cells from blood, obtained before the fourth cycle of nivolumab. This clonotype was sampled from a human donor with classical Hodgkin lymphoma. The bases read TGTGCCAGCAGTTTAGGGGGTGGAAATCAGCCCCAGCATTTT. Its translation is CASSLGGGNQPQHF.